Below are 11 T cell receptor beta chains sequenced from a single sample in a study of blood T cell repertoires in COVID-19 (dated by TCRdb to 2019 to 2021). Receptor amplification or capture employed the immunoSEQ multiplex PCR assay. TCRdb re-hosts the immuneACCESS table, in-frame sequences only. Its copies lack some clones; in the studies checked, an unresolved V gene accounts for under half of them, and the cause for the rest is not known. Within this sample are around 120,000 clones, with more than 60% of them counted one time only. Of the sample, about 2% falls within the top ten clones. The material sequenced was peripheral blood. The origin of the receptors is a man between 65 and 85 years old with acute or convalescent COVID-19.

The chain joins TRBV5-1 to TRBJ1-2, with 10 bases matching TRBD1. Germline lookup yields CDR1 SGHRS and CDR2 YFSETQ. The CDR3 extends over 15 amino acids. V was clipped by 5 bases and J by 4 bases; unmatched bases: 8. The CDR3, as DNA: TGCGCCAGCAGTCCCGAGGGACAGGGGCTCTATGGCTACACCTTC. This codes for CASSPEGQGLYGYTF.

This chain joins TRBV5-1 and TRBJ2-7; 8 bases are shared with TRBD1. The CDR3 has 15 amino acids. The V gene's germline CDR1 is SGHRS and CDR2 YFSETQ. J gave up 0 bases and V 6 bases, and 8 bases lay outside the gene matches. The CDR3 DNA sequence: TGCGCCAGCACCTCAGGACAGGGACGCTCCTACGAGCAGTACTTC. Encoded protein: CASTSGQGRSYEQYF. The complete variable domain, with remaining parts taken from reference TRBV5-1 and TRBJ2-7, reads KAGVTQTPRYLIKTRGQQVTLSCSPISGHRSVSWYQQTPGQGLQFLFEYFSETQRNKGNFPGRFSGRQFSNSRSEMNVSTLELGDSALYLCASTSGQGRSYEQYFGPGTRLTVT.

This chain uses TRBV7-2 with TRBJ1-5, with 7 bases aligning to TRBD1. The CDR3 covers 13 residues. V dropped 4 bases and J dropped 11; count of bases not matched to a gene: 8. CDR1 SGHTA and CDR2 FQGNSA come from the germline V gene. CDR3 sequence reads: CASSSEQGVSQHF. The CDR3 DNA sequence: TGTGCCAGCAGCTCCGAGCAGGGGGTTTCCCAGCATTTT.

V usage is TRBV2 and J usage is TRBJ1-6; 7 bases match TRBD1. V trimming: 9 bases; J trimming: 5 bases; junction bases outside the gene matches: 7. This CDR3 region has 14 residues. Germline V gives CDR1 SNHLY, CDR2 FYNNEI. CDR3 residues: CASGTELNNSPLHF. The CDR3 DNA reads TGTGCCAGTGGGACAGAGCTGAATAATTCACCCCTCCACTTT.

This chain connects TRBV30 to TRBJ1-1; D is perhaps TRBD1 (6 bases). Trimming stripped 5 bases from V and 4 bases from J, with 14 bases between. From germline, CDR1 is GTSNPN and CDR2 SVGIG (reference sequence). The CDR3 is 13 residues long. Here the CDR3 DNA reads TGTGCCTGGCGGTCCAGGGGCGGCACTGAAGCTTTCTTT. Protein product: CAWRSRGGTEAFF.

The chain carries TRBV9 and TRBJ1-6; perhaps TRBD1 as D (5 bases). This CDR3 region has 14 residues. Germline V lookup: CDR1 SGDLS, CDR2 YYNGEE. V was clipped by 6 bases and J by 7 bases, with 14 bases between them. The CDR3: CASNLGTENSPLHF. The CDR3 DNA sequence: TGTGCCAGCAATCTAGGGACTGAAAATTCACCCCTCCACTTT.

The chain carries TRBV4-3 and TRBJ2-1, with 12 positions matching TRBD2. The CDR3 spans 15 residues. The trim removed 3 bases at V and 5 bases at J, leaving 2 bases unmatched. Germline CDR1 is LGHNA and CDR2 is YSLEER. The CDR3 is CASSQTSGGDNEQFF. The CDR3 DNA reads as TGCGCCAGCAGCCAGACTAGCGGGGGAGACAATGAGCAGTTCTTC.

J is TRBJ1-6 and V is TRBV4-1, with 7 bases identical to TRBD1. V trimming: 7 bases; J trimming: 7 bases; junction bases outside the gene matches: 10. The CDR3 has 15 residues. Germline V gene sequence: CDR1 MGHRA, CDR2 YSYEKL. Here the CDR3 reads CASKLGGTENSPLHF. CDR3 bases: TGCGCCAGCAAACTCGGCGGGACAGAAAATTCACCCCTCCACTTT.

This clone was detected only once. V usage is TRBV5-1 and J usage is TRBJ2-7; no clear D. Per the germline V gene, CDR1 is SGHRS and CDR2 is YFSETQ. The ends were cut back, 2 bases at V and 4 bases at J, with 4 bases in the middle. This CDR3 has 11 residues. The CDR3 protein is CASSFLYEQYF. The CDR3 DNA follows: TGCGCCAGCAGCTTCCTATACGAGCAGTACTTC.

This clone was counted a few times. The chain links TRBV30 to TRBJ1-5; unclear D gene. The CDR3 sequence is 15 residues long. V was trimmed by 5 bases and J by 0 bases, leaving 14 bases between them. Germline loops: CDR1 GTSNPN, CDR2 SVGIG (reference sequence). CDR3 residues: CAWAPPGNSNQPQHF. CDR3 bases: TGTGCCTGGGCCCCACCGGGAAATAGCAATCAGCCCCAGCATTTT.

The chain combines TRBV12-5 with TRBJ1-1; 8 bases are shared with TRBD1. CDR3 length: 13 amino acids. CDR1 LGHNT and CDR2 FRNRAP come from the germline V gene. V was pared by 4 bases and J by 7 bases, with 5 bases of the junction left unmatched. CDR3 amino acids: CASGSGGTHEAFF. Written as DNA, the CDR3 is TGTGCTAGTGGTTCAGGGGGCACACATGAAGCTTTCTTT.